The 26 T cell receptor beta chains reported below all come from one sample, sequenced in a study of blood T cell repertoires in COVID-19. Using immunoSEQ multiplex PCR, the repertoire was profiled, and TCRdb retains in-frame clones only, with some absent. In the table there are about 170,000 clones, roughly 83% of which are singletons. The source material was PBMCs or T cells enriched from blood (not recorded which). The origin of the receptors is a woman in her 50s who had recovered from COVID-19.

The V call is TRBV27, the J call TRBJ1-5; the match to TRBD1 covers 10 bases. The CDR3 is made up of 16 amino acids. J was trimmed by 4 bases and V by 8 bases; bases with no gene match: 11. The germline gives CDR1 MNHEY, CDR2 SMNVEV (reference sequence). CDR3 protein: CASGPRDRGWNQPQHF. CDR3 DNA sequence: TGTGCCAGCGGACCCCGGGACAGGGGTTGGAATCAGCCCCAGCATTTT.

V is TRBV5-1 and J is TRBJ2-1, with D possibly matching TRBD1 (6 bases). Trimming took 2 bases from V and 10 from J, leaving 16 bases between them. Germline V lookup: CDR1 SGHRS, CDR2 YFSETQ. CDR3 length: 14 amino acids. The CDR3 DNA sequence: TGCGCCAGCAGCTTAGTAGGGGGTGGGTCGGAGCAGTTCTTC. Translated, it gives CASSLVGGGSEQFF.

J is TRBJ1-5 and V is TRBV3-1 (or the pseudogene TRBV3-2); no clear D. The germline gives CDR1 LGHDT, CDR2 YNNKEL (reference sequence). This CDR3 spans 15 amino acids. V shed 1 base and J shed 0 bases, with 7 bases lying between them. CDR3 amino acids: CASSQGGHSNQPQHF. In nucleotides, the CDR3 is TGTGCCAGCAGCCAAGGTGGGCATAGCAATCAGCCCCAGCATTTT.

The chain carries TRBV28 and TRBJ1-2, with 7 bases fitting TRBD1. Trimming cost V 8 bases and J 4 bases; bases outside gene matches: 16. The CDR3 is 16 residues long. Germline V gene lookup returns CDR1 MDHEN and CDR2 SYDVKM. The DNA for the CDR3 is TGTGCCAGCGAAGAGAGGGGGCGTGACCAGGGCTATGGCTACACCTTC. Amino acids: CASEERGRDQGYGYTF.

This clone came up a few times. The chain couples TRBV30 to TRBJ1-4; TRBD1 agrees at 10 bases. The CDR3 covers 14 residues. Trimming at V came to 5 bases and at J to 7 bases, leaving 7 bases not matched to a gene. Germline CDR1 GTSNPN, CDR2 SVGIG (reference sequence). CDR3 sequence (DNA): TGTGCCTGGGGTACCGGGACAGGGGCTGAAAAACTGTTTTTT. This codes for CAWGTGTGAEKLFF.

CDR3: CASSSHMGGTEAFF. In nucleotides, the CDR3 is TGTGCCAGCAGCTCTCACATGGGGGGCACTGAAGCTTTCTTT. This chain connects TRBV7-2 to TRBJ1-1; D may be TRBD1 (5 bases). Trimming shortened V by 4 bases and J by 4 bases, and 13 bases separated the two germline ends. The CDR3 has 14 residues. Germline-derived CDR1 and CDR2 are SGHTA and FQGNSA. The full variable domain, its missing parts supplied by reference TRBV7-2 and TRBJ1-1, is GAGVSQSPSNKVTEKGKDVELRCDPISGHTALYWYRQSLGQGLEFLIYFQGNSAPDKSGLPSDRFSAERTGGSVSTLTIQRTQQEDSAVYLCASSSHMGGTEAFFGQGTRLTVV.

This chain joins TRBV5-6 and TRBJ2-7, with D possibly matching TRBD1 (6 bases). V was clipped by 5 bases and J by 2 bases, with 17 bases between them. CDR3 length: 15 residues. Germline CDR1 and CDR2: SGHDT and YYEEEE. The CDR3 DNA reads as TGTGCCAGCAGTTCATTCAACAGGGCCCCCTACGAGCAGTACGTC. As protein: CASSSFNRAPYEQYV.

The rearrangement joins TRBV27 to TRBJ1-5; D is undetermined. Germline CDR1 and CDR2: MNHEY and SMNVEV (reference sequence). The CDR3 has 13 residues. V lost 3 bases, J lost 4 bases, and 7 bases lay in between. The CDR3 protein is CASSLGENQPQHF. CDR3 in DNA: TGTGCCAGCAGTTTGGGAGAGAATCAGCCCCAGCATTTT.

The rearrangement uses TRBV7-3 and TRBJ2-1; 11 bases agree with TRBD1. Germline V CDR1 and CDR2: SGHTA, FQGTGA. The CDR3 consists of 15 residues. V was clipped by 5 bases and J by 7 bases; unmatched bases: 7. The CDR3 nucleotides read TGTGCCAGCAGCCGAGGACAGGGGGCGGGAAATGAGCAGTTCTTC. Its protein is CASSRGQGAGNEQFF.

V usage is TRBV4-1 and J usage is TRBJ2-6, with TRBD2 matching 8 bases. From germline, CDR1 is MGHRA and CDR2 YSYEKL. The CDR3 spans 18 residues. After removal of 4 bases from V and 0 bases from J, the junction contained 8 bases not matched to a gene. The CDR3 bases are TGCGCCAGCAGCCTTCGGACTAGCCCCGCCTCTGGGGCCAACGTCCTGACTTTC. Protein sequence: CASSLRTSPASGANVLTF.

The chain carries TRBV6-5 and TRBJ1-1; 7 nucleotides align to TRBD1. V was pared by 2 bases and J by 6 bases, with 6 bases of the junction left unmatched. CDR3 length equals 14 residues. Per the germline V gene, CDR1 is MNHEY and CDR2 is SVGAGI. CDR3 DNA sequence: TGTGCCAGCAGTTACCGGACAGGTTTCGCTGAAGCTTTCTTT. The encoded protein is CASSYRTGFAEAFF.

The gene calls are TRBV11-2 and TRBJ2-1; D gene uncertain. CDR1 SGHAT and CDR2 FQNNGV come from the germline V gene. The CDR3 covers 13 residues. Trimming shortened V by 4 bases and J by 10 bases, and 14 bases separated the two germline ends. This CDR3 is CASSSPPLGEQFF. The CDR3 DNA reads TGTGCCAGCAGCTCGCCGCCCCTAGGCGAGCAGTTCTTC. The full variable domain, completed using reference TRBV11-2 and TRBJ2-1, is EAGVAQSPRYKIIEKRQSVAFWCNPISGHATLYWYQQILGQGPKLLIQFQNNGVVDDSQLPKDRFSAERLKGVDSTLKIQPAKLEDSAVYLCASSSPPLGEQFFGPGTRLTVL.

The sample holds one count of this clone. Other DNA sequences in this specimen translate into the identical CDR3. This chain joins TRBV7-9 and TRBJ1-4, with a possible D match to TRBD1 (6 bases). This CDR3 comprises 16 residues. V was shortened by 1 base and J by 2 bases, with 11 bases between the two germline ends. CDR1 and CDR2 (germline): SEHNR, FQNEAQ (reference sequence). The CDR3 sequence is CASSLVSGQTNEKLFF. The CDR3 region has the DNA TGTGCCAGCAGCTTAGTATCCGGACAGACTAATGAAAAACTGTTTTTT.

This chain links TRBV5-5 with TRBJ2-1; 9 bases are shared with TRBD2. Per the germline V gene, CDR1 is SGHKS and CDR2 is YYEKEE (reference sequence). The ends lost 4 bases at V and 6 bases at J; junction bases unmatched: 11. The CDR3 runs to 16 residues. CDR3 nucleotides: TGTGCCAGCAGCCCGGGGGGCGGGAGGGCCCCCAATGAGCAGTTCTTC. Amino acid sequence: CASSPGGGRAPNEQFF.

The chain couples TRBV5-5 to TRBJ2-1; TRBD1 agrees at 8 bases. With 3 bases clipped from V and 0 bases from J, the junction kept 2 bases outside the gene matches. The length of the CDR3 is 15 residues. The germline V gene has CDR1 SGHKS and CDR2 YYEKEE (reference sequence). The CDR3 region has the DNA TGTGCCAGCAGCTCCGGACAGGGCTCCTACAATGAGCAGTTCTTC. This encodes CASSSGQGSYNEQFF. Drawing the rest from reference TRBV5-5 and TRBJ2-1, the complete variable domain is DAGVTQSPTHLIKTRGQQVTLRCSPISGHKSVSWYQQVLGQGPQFIFQYYEKEERGRGNFPDRFSARQFPNYSSELNVNALLLGDSALYLCASSSGQGSYNEQFFGPGTRLTVL.

Notes on this clone: Other DNA sequences in this specimen translate into the identical CDR3. In DNA form, the CDR3 reads TGTGCCAGCTCACCACCCTTAAGCACAGATACGCAGTATTTT. Translation gives CASSPPLSTDTQYF. This chain uses TRBV18 with TRBJ2-3, with unresolved D. V was cut by 0 bases and J by 0 bases, with 4 bases left in between. CDR1 and CDR2 (germline): KGHSH, LQKENI. This CDR3 is built from 14 residues.

Written as DNA, the CDR3 is TGCGCCAGCAGCTTCGTACTAGCGGGGGGGCATGAGCAGTTCTTC. This sequence encodes CASSFVLAGGHEQFF. This rearrangement joins TRBV5-1 to TRBJ2-1; 13 nucleotides align to TRBD2. This CDR3 has 15 amino acids. The V segment lost 2 bases and the J segment 8 bases; nucleotides outside the gene matches: 4. Germline values: CDR1 SGHRS, CDR2 YFSETQ.

The CDR3 DNA is TGCGCCAGCAGCTTGGAACCAGGGTTCAACGAGCAGTACGTC. This codes for CASSLEPGFNEQYV. The gene calls are TRBV5-1 and TRBJ2-7; D possibly corresponds to TRBD1 (5 bases). The CDR3 spans 14 residues. Trimming took off 0 bases at V and 5 bases at J, with 12 bases between the two ends. Germline V lookup: CDR1 SGHRS, CDR2 YFSETQ.

This clone came up a few times. This chain uses TRBV6-2 or TRBV6-3 with TRBJ1-1, with D uncertain. There are 13 residues in the CDR3. The V gene lost 5 bases and the J gene lost 1 base, with 8 bases spanning the gap. Germline V CDR1 and CDR2: MNHEY, SVGEGT. The CDR3 loop is CASSNEPNTEAFF. Here the CDR3 DNA reads TGTGCCAGCAGTAACGAGCCGAACACTGAAGCTTTCTTT.

J is TRBJ2-5 and V is TRBV14; 9 bases line up with TRBD2. The trim removed 1 base at V and 5 bases at J, leaving 8 bases unmatched. The V gene's germline CDR1 is SGHDN and CDR2 FVKESK. The CDR3 runs to 16 residues. The CDR3 here is CASSQAGLAGLETQYF. The CDR3 DNA reads as TGTGCCAGCAGCCAAGCTGGGCTAGCGGGACTTGAGACCCAGTACTTC.

This clone was counted once. The CDR3 nucleotides read TGCGCCAGCAGCTCGAGACAGGCCCGGGACACTGAAGCTTTCTTT. It specifies CASSSRQARDTEAFF. This chain links TRBV5-1 with TRBJ1-1, with D tentatively TRBD1 (6 bases). Germline loops: CDR1 SGHRS, CDR2 YFSETQ. Trimming took off 3 bases at V and 3 bases at J, with 15 bases between the two ends. The CDR3 is 15 amino acids.

The rearrangement links TRBV15 to TRBJ2-3; TRBD1 might be the D (7 bases). Trimming cost V 5 bases and J 0 bases, with 15 bases left between them. This CDR3 has 16 residues. Germline CDR1 LNHNV, CDR2 YYDKDF (reference sequence). The CDR3 spells CATSGSSGGSTDTQYF. The CDR3 coding sequence is TGTGCCACCAGCGGCTCTTCAGGGGGGAGCACAGATACGCAGTATTTT.

This clone has only one observation. The chain is built from TRBV7-9 and TRBJ1-1, with no clear D. V lost 5 bases, J lost 6 bases, and 7 bases lay in between. CDR3 size: 11 residues. Germline CDR1 is SEHNR and CDR2 is FQNEAQ (reference sequence). For the CDR3, the DNA is TGTGCCAGCAGCACCGGGGCTGAAGCTTTCTTT. It codes for CASSTGAEAFF.

The chain employs TRBV3-1 (or the pseudogene TRBV3-2) and TRBJ1-1, with D unclear. V was cut by 4 bases and J by 10 bases, with 13 bases left in between. This CDR3 has 12 residues. Germline assignment: CDR1 LGHDT and CDR2 YNNKEL (reference sequence). CDR3 sequence: CASSLWNSRAFF. CDR3 bases: TGTGCCAGCAGCCTTTGGAACAGTCGAGCTTTCTTT.

The chain carries TRBV4-1 and TRBJ2-7; the match to TRBD2 covers 11 bases. CDR1 is MGHRA and CDR2 is YSYEKL in the germline V gene. CDR3 length: 16 amino acids. V trimming: 0 bases; J trimming: 4 bases; junction bases outside the gene matches: 5. DNA for the CDR3: TGCGCCAGCAGCCAAGATCACCTAGCGGGGGGATACGAGCAGTACGTC. It codes for CASSQDHLAGGYEQYV.

The rearrangement uses TRBV6-1 and TRBJ1-1; D possibly corresponds to TRBD1 (6 bases). This CDR3 comprises 15 residues. Trimming removed 0 bases at V and 4 bases at J, with 12 bases between. Germline V lookup: CDR1 MNHNS, CDR2 SASEGT. The CDR3 bases are TGTGCCAGCAGTGAAGCAGCGGGGGGCCGCACTGAAGCTTTCTTT. It specifies CASSEAAGGRTEAFF.